Each of the 9 T cell receptor beta chains below was sequenced from the same sample in a study of shared clonotypes between healthy human individuals. Sequenced by immunoSEQ multiplex PCR; TCRdb stores in-frame clones only, minus some. This table holds under 1,100,000 clones, under 80% found once. The specimen sequenced was memory CD4+ T cells sorted from blood. Subset noted: CD45RA-negative fraction. The receptors were gathered from a young man in good health.

This clone was detected once. The genes are TRBV6-6 and TRBJ2-5; TRBD2 matches 9 bases. Losses at the gene ends were 8 bases for V and 5 bases for J; bases not matched to a gene: 9. The germline gives CDR1 MNHNY, CDR2 SVGAGI (reference sequence). This CDR3 has 14 residues. The CDR3 here is CASARGGAEETQYF. CDR3 coding DNA: TGTGCCAGCGCCCGCGGGGGGGCGGAGGAGACCCAGTACTTC.

This clone was seen once. The chain is built from TRBV7-2 and TRBJ2-7; D gene ambiguous. This CDR3 has 13 amino acids. The germline V and J ends were trimmed by 5 bases and 2 bases, with 10 bases remaining between them. Per germline, CDR1 SGHTA and CDR2 FQGNSA. CDR3 nucleotide sequence: TGTGCCAGCAGCAACGACCCCCCCTACGAGCAGTACTTC. Amino acids: CASSNDPPYEQYF.

V and J are TRBV9 and TRBJ1-2; D remains ambiguous. The ends were cut back, 9 bases at V and 5 bases at J, with 17 bases in the middle. The germline V gene has CDR1 SGDLS and CDR2 YYNGEE. The CDR3 has 13 residues. CDR3 protein: CAIRTREGYGYTF. The CDR3 region has the DNA TGTGCCATACGAACCCGGGAGGGTTATGGCTACACCTTC.

The gene calls are TRBV19 and TRBJ1-6, with 7 positions matching TRBD1. The CDR3 runs 14 residues. Trimming took 7 bases from V and 6 from J; bases not matched to a gene: 6. The germline gives CDR1 LNHDA, CDR2 SQIVND (reference sequence). This chain's CDR3 is CASTSQGFNSPLHF. The CDR3 DNA is TGTGCCAGTACCTCACAGGGGTTTAATTCACCCCTCCACTTT.

The J gene is TRBJ2-7, the V gene TRBV23-1, with unresolved D. TRBV23-1 is an open reading frame whose function is uncertain. This CDR3 comprises 16 residues. The V end was cut by 4 bases, the J end by 3 bases, with 19 bases between. CDR3 in amino acids: CASSLLSVDRVYEQYF. The CDR3, as DNA: TGCGCCAGCAGTCTACTGTCCGTCGACCGCGTCTACGAGCAGTACTTC.

The chain has TRBV18 and TRBJ1-3; D not resolved. The CDR3 totals 16 residues. CDR1 is KGHSH, CDR2 LQKENI, per germline. V was clipped by 1 base and J by 0 bases, with 10 bases between them. CDR3 nucleotides: TGTGCCAGCTCACCACGAGAGGGCTACTCTGGAAACACCATATATTTT. Protein: CASSPREGYSGNTIYF. The variable domain in full, completed from reference TRBV18 and TRBJ1-3, reads NAGVMQNPRHLVRRRGQEARLRCSPMKGHSHVYWYRQLPEEGLKFMVYLQKENIIDESGMPKERFSAEFPKEGPSILRIQQVVRGDSAAYFCASSPREGYSGNTIYFGEGSWLTVV.

On this clone: Relative to the germline gene, one junction end is altered; a read error may explain this. This rearrangement joins TRBV7-7 to TRBJ2-5, with a weak D call TRBD2 (6 bases). The CDR3 is made up of 12 amino acids. Germline V CDR1 and CDR2: SSHAT, FNYEAQ (reference sequence). The CDR3: CASSRGGETQYF. The CDR3 nucleotides read TGTGCTAGCAGCCGAGGAGGGGAGACCCAGTACTTC.

In its sample, this clone was seen a few times. The rearrangement uses TRBV7-2 and TRBJ1-5; no clear D gene. Trimming shortened V by 5 bases and J by 5 bases, and 10 bases separated the two germline ends. This CDR3 region has 13 residues. The germline gives CDR1 SGHTA, CDR2 FQGNSA. CDR3 coding DNA: TGTGCCAGCAGCCAGGTCCCCGATCAGCCCCAGCATTTT. Amino acids: CASSQVPDQPQHF.

V and J are TRBV7-2 and TRBJ2-1; 15 bases map to TRBD2. Germline V lookup: CDR1 SGHTA, CDR2 FQGNSA. J gave up 7 bases and V 5 bases, and 6 bases lay outside the gene matches. CDR3 size: 16 residues. CDR3 DNA sequence: TGTGCCAGCAGCCCGAGGACTAGCGGGAGGGCGAATGAGCAGTTCTTC. Residues: CASSPRTSGRANEQFF.